This T cell receptor beta chain was documented in a study of blood T cell repertoires in COVID-19. Study in general: Some COVID-19 samples were acute and others convalescent; all came from the United States, Italy and Spain. Sample material is recorded as cDNA or gDNA derived from T cells, B-cell-depleted T cells, or PBMCs.

Seattle patients were enrolled while actively infected and followed longitudinally. V trimming: 7 bases; J trimming: 6 bases; junction bases outside the gene matches: 8. This CDR3 region has 15 residues. In germline, CDR1 is LNHDA, CDR2 SQIVND (reference sequence). In the original analysis: By means of reference gene primer amplification, nucleated cell counts were estimated. This table comes from immunoSEQ multiplex PCR, and its TCRdb copy is limited to in-frame clones, with some not included. D and trimming were read from the DNA, whereas the V and J calls and clone size are those reported in that table. This sample has about 240,000 clones, with 92% found just once.

The TCR sequence derives from a young man with COVID-19, enrolled during active disease. Sequencing was carried out using peripheral blood. The rearrangement joins TRBV19 to TRBJ1-5; 11 bases align to TRBD1. CDR3 loop: CASTVGDRGAQPQHF. Written as DNA, the CDR3 is TGTGCCAGTACCGTAGGGGACAGGGGGGCTCAGCCCCAGCATTTT.